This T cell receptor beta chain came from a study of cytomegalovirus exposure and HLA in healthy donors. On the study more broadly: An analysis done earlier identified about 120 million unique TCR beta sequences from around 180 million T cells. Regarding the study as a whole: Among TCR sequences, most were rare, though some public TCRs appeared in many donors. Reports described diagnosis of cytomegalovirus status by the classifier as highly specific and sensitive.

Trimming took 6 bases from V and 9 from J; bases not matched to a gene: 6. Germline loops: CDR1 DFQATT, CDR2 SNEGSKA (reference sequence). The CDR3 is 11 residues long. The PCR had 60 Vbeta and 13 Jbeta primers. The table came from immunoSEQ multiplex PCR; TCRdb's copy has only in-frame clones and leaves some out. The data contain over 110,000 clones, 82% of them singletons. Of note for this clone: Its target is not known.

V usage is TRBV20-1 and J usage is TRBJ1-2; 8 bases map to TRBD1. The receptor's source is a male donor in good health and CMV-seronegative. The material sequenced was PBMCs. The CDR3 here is CSAPRGLSYTF. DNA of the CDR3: TGCAGTGCCCCCAGGGGGCTAAGCTACACCTTC.